This TCR beta chain comes out of a study of cytomegalovirus exposure and HLA in healthy donors. 13 Jbeta primers and 60 Vbeta primers were used for the PCR. Sequencing was performed with immunoSEQ multiplex PCR; in TCRdb, only in-frame clones are kept and a portion is missing. The repertoire has roughly 200,000 clones, just under 80% of them found once; the top ten carry 2.5% to 3%. Looked up from germline, CDR1 is MNHNY and CDR2 is SVGAGI (reference sequence). This CDR3 is 12 amino acids long. The V end was cut by 6 bases, the J end by 7 bases, with 12 bases between. The TCR originated in a female donor in good health and CMV-seronegative. The chain combines TRBV6-6 with TRBJ1-2, with D maybe TRBD1 (6 bases). The sequenced material came from PBMCs. The CDR3 protein is CASSPGTFGYTF. DNA for the CDR3: TGTGCCAGCAGCCCCGGGACATTTGGCTACACCTTC.